The entry below describes one T cell receptor beta chain. Analysis of PBMCs was direct, with no culture step. Generated by immunoSEQ multiplex PCR, the TCRdb table keeps only in-frame clones and is missing some. The table includes 30,000 to 40,000 clones, just under 90% detected once. The data derive from a study of neoadjuvant anti-PD-1 for oral cavity cancer. Across the study: Patients without progression received a fourth nivolumab dose around day 43, then surgical resection on days 50-56.

Germline lookup yields CDR1 SGHAT and CDR2 FQNNGV. The CDR3 extends over 17 amino acids. V lost 1 base, J lost 3 bases, and 17 bases lay in between. The source of this sequence is a person aged 40 to 85 with oral cavity squamous cell carcinoma. Source: PBMCs, taken before nivolumab (anti-PD-1) treatment. This rearrangement joins TRBV11-2 to TRBJ2-3, with D perhaps given as TRBD1 or TRBD2 (6 bases each). The chain's CDR3 is CASSLGLWGAETDTQYF. DNA for the CDR3: TGTGCCAGCAGCTTAGGCCTGTGGGGGGCTGAAACAGATACGCAGTATTTT.